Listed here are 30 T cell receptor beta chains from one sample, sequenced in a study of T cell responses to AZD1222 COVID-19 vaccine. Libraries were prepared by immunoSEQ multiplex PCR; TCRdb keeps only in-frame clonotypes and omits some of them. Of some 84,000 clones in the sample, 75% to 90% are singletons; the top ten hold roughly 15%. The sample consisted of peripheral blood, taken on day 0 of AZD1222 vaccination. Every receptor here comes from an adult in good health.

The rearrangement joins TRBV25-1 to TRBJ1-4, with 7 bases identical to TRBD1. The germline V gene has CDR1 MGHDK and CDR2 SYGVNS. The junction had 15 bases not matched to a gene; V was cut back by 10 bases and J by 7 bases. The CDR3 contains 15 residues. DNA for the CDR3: TGTGCCACCGCAGGGGTGAGGGGGCGAAGTGAAAAACTGTTTTTT. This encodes CATAGVRGRSEKLFF.

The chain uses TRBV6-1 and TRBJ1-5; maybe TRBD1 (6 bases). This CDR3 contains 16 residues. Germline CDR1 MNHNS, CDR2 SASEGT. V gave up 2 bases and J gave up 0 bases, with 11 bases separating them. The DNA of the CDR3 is TGTGCCAGCAGTGAATTCAGGGGATATAGCAATCAGCCCCAGCATTTT. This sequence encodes CASSEFRGYSNQPQHF.

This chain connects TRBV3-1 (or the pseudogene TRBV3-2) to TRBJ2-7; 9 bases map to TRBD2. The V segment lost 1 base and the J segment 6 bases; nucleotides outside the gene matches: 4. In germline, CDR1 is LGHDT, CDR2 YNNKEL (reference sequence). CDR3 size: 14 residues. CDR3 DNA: TGTGCCAGCAGCCAAGGACTAGCGGCAACCGAGCAGTACTTC. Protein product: CASSQGLAATEQYF.

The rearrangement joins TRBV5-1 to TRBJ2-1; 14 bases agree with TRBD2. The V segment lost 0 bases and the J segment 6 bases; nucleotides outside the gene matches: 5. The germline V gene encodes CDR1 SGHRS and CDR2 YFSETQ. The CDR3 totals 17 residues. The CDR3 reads CASSLGLAGGPGNEQFF. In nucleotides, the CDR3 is TGCGCCAGCAGCTTGGGACTAGCGGGAGGGCCGGGCAATGAGCAGTTCTTC.

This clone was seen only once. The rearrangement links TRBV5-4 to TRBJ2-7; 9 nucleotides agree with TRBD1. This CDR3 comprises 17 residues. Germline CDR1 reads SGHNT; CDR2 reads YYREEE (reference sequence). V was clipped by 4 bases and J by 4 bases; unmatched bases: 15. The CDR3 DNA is TGTGCCAGCAGCACAGTGGCCGGGACAGGGAAGGAATACGAGCAGTACTTC. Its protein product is CASSTVAGTGKEYEQYF. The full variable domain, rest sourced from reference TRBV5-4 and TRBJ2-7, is ETGVTQSPTHLIKTRGQQVTLRCSSQSGHNTVSWYQQALGQGPQFIFQYYREEENGRGNFPPRFSGLQFPNYSSELNVNALELDDSALYLCASSTVAGTGKEYEQYFGPGTRLTVT.

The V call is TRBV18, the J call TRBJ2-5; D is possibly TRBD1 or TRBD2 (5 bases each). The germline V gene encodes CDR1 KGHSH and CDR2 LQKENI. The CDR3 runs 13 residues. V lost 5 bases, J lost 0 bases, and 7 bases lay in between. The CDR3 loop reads CASSSGHQETQYF. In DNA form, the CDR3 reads TGTGCCAGCTCATCGGGACACCAAGAGACCCAGTACTTC. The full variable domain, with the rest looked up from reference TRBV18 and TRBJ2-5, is NAGVMQNPRHLVRRRGQEARLRCSPMKGHSHVYWYRQLPEEGLKFMVYLQKENIIDESGMPKERFSAEFPKEGPSILRIQQVVRGDSAAYFCASSSGHQETQYFGPGTRLLVL.

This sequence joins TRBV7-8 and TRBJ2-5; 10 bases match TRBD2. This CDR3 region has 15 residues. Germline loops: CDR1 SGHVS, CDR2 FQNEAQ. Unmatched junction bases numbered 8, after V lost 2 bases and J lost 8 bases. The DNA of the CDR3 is TGTGCCAGCAGCTTACAGCTAGCGGGAGCTGGAACCCAGTACTTC. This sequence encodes CASSLQLAGAGTQYF.

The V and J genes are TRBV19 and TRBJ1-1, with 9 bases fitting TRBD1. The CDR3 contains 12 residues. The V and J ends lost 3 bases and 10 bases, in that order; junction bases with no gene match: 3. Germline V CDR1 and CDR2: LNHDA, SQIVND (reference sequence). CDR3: CASSITGGPAFF. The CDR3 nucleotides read TGTGCCAGTAGTATCACAGGGGGCCCAGCTTTCTTT.

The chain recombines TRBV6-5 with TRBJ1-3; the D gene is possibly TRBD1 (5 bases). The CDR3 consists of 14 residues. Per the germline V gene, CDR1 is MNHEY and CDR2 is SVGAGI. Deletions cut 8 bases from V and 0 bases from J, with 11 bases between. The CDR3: CASQRGFSGNTIYF. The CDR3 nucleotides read TGTGCCAGCCAAAGGGGATTCTCTGGAAACACCATATATTTT.

CDR3 bases: TGTGCCAGCTACTCCGCATCCTACGAGCAGTACTTC. Translation: CASYSASYEQYF. V gene TRBV27 combines with J gene TRBJ2-7; D remains ambiguous. Trimming took 8 bases from V and 1 from J, leaving 9 bases between them. The CDR3 has 12 amino acids. Germline V gives CDR1 MNHEY, CDR2 SMNVEV (reference sequence).

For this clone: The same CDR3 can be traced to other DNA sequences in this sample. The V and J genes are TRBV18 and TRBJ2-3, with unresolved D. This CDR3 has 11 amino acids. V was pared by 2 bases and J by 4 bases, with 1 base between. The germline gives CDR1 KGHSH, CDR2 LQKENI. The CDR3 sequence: CASSPADTQYF. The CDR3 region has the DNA TGTGCCAGCTCACCAGCAGATACGCAGTATTTT.

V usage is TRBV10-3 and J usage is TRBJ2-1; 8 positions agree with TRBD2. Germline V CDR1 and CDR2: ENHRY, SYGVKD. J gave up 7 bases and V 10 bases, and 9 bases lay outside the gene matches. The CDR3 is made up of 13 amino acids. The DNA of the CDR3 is TGTGCCACCGAGCGGGAGCTCTTGAATGAGCAGTTCTTC. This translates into CATERELLNEQFF.

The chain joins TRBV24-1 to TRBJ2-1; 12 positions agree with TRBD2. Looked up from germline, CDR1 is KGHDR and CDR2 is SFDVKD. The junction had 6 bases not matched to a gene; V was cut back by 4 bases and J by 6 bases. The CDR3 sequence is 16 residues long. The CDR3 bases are TGTGCCACCAGTGACCCAGGACTAGCGGGATCCAATGAGCAGTTCTTC. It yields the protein CATSDPGLAGSNEQFF.

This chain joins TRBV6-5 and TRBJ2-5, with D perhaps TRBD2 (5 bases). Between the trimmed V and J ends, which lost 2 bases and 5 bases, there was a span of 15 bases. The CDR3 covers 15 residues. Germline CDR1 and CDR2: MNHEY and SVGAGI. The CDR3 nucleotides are TGTGCCAGCAGTTACGCCGGGCTAGCTGCTGAGACCCAGTACTTC. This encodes CASSYAGLAAETQYF.

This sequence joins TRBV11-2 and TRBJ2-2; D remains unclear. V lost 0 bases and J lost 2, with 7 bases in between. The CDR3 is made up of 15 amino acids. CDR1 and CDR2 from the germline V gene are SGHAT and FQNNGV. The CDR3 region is CASSLDHYNTGELFF. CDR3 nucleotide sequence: TGTGCCAGCAGCTTAGACCACTACAACACCGGGGAGCTGTTTTTT.

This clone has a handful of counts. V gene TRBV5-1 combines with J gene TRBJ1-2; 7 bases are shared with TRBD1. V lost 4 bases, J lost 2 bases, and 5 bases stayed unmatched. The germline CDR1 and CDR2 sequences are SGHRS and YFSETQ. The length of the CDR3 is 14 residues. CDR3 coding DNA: TGCGCCAGCAGCCCAGGACAGGCCAACTATGGCTACACCTTC. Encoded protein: CASSPGQANYGYTF.

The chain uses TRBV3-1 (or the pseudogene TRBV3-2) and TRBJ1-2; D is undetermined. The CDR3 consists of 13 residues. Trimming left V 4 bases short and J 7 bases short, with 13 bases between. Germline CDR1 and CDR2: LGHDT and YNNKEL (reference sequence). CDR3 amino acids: CASSRREISGYTF. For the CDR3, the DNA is TGTGCCAGCAGCCGCCGTGAGATTTCTGGCTACACCTTC.

CDR3 region: CASNLGKSNNEQFF. The CDR3 DNA follows: TGTGCCAGCAATCTTGGGAAGTCGAACAATGAGCAGTTCTTC. The chain is built from TRBV7-9 and TRBJ2-1; D ambiguous. V gave up 7 bases and J gave up 5 bases, with 15 bases separating them. The germline V gene encodes CDR1 SEHNR and CDR2 FQNEAQ (reference sequence). The CDR3 totals 14 residues. The entire variable domain, with the rest obtained from reference TRBV7-9 and TRBJ2-1, is as follows: DTGVSQNPRHKITKRGQNVTFRCDPISEHNRLYWYRQTLGQGPEFLTYFQNEAQLEKSRLLSDRFSAERPKGSFSTLEIQRTEQGDSAMYLCASNLGKSNNEQFFGPGTRLTVL.

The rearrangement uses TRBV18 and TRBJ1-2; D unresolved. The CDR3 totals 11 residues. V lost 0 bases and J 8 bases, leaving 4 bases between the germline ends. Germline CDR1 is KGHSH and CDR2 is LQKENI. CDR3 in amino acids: CASSPPRGYTF. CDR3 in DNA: TGTGCCAGCTCACCACCAAGAGGCTACACCTTC. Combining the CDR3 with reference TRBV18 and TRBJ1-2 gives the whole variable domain NAGVMQNPRHLVRRRGQEARLRCSPMKGHSHVYWYRQLPEEGLKFMVYLQKENIIDESGMPKERFSAEFPKEGPSILRIQQVVRGDSAAYFCASSPPRGYTFGSGTRLTVV.

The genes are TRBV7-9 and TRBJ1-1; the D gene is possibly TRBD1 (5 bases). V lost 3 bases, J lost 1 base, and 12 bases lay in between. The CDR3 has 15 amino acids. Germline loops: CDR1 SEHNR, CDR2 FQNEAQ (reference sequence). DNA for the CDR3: TGTGCCAGCAGCTTGCAGGGTCGAAGGAACACTGAAGCTTTCTTT. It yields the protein CASSLQGRRNTEAFF.

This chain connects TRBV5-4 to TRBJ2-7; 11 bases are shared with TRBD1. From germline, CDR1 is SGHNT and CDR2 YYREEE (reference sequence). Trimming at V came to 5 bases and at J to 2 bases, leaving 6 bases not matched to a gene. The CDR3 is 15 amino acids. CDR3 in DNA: TGTGCCAGCAGGCCGGGGACAGGGGGACCCTACGAGCAGTACTTC. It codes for CASRPGTGGPYEQYF.

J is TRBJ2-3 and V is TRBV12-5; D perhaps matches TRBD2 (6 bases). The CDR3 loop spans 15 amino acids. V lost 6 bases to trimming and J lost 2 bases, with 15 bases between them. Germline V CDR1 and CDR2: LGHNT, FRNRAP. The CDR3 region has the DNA TGTGCTAGTGGGCTTCCGGGACTCGTCACAGATACGCAGTATTTT. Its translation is CASGLPGLVTDTQYF.

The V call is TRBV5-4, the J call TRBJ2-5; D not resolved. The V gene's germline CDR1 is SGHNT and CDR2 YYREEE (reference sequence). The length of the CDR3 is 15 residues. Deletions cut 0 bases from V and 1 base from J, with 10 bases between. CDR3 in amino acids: CASSLDTSGQETQYF. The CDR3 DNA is TGTGCCAGCAGCTTGGATACGTCAGGCCAAGAGACCCAGTACTTC.

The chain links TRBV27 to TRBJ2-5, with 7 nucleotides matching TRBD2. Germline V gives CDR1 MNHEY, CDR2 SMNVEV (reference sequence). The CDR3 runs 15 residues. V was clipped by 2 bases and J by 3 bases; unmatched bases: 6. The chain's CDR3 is CASSLGGLLKETQYF. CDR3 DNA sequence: TGTGCCAGCAGTTTAGGGGGACTATTAAAAGAGACCCAGTACTTC.

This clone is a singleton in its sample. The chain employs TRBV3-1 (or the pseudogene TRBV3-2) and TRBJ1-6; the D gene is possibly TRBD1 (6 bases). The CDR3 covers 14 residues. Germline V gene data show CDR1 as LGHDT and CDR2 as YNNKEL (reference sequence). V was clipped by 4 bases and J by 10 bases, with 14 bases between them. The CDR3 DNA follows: TGTGCCAGCAGCCCACACAGGGAATCGTCACCCCTCCACTTT. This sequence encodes CASSPHRESSPLHF.

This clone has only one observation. The CDR3 nucleotides are TGCGCCAGCAGCCAAGAGCTGGCGATACGAGGGGCATCCTACAATGAGCAGTTCTTC. This gives the protein CASSQELAIRGASYNEQFF. V gene TRBV4-1 combines with J gene TRBJ2-1; either TRBD1 or TRBD2 may supply D (5 bases each). Germline V CDR1 and CDR2: MGHRA, YSYEKL. CDR3 length: 19 residues. Trimming stripped 0 bases from V and 1 base from J, with 19 bases between.

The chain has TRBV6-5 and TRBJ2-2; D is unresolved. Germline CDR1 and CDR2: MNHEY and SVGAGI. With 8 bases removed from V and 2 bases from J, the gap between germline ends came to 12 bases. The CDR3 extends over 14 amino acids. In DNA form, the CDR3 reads TGTGCCAGCCGAGGCAGGATAAACACCGGGGAGCTGTTTTTT. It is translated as CASRGRINTGELFF.

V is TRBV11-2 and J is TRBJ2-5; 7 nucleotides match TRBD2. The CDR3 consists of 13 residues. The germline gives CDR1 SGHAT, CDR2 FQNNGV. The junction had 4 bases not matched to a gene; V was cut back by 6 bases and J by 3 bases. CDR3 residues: CASRRLAEETQYF. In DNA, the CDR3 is TGTGCCAGCAGGAGGCTAGCGGAAGAGACCCAGTACTTC.

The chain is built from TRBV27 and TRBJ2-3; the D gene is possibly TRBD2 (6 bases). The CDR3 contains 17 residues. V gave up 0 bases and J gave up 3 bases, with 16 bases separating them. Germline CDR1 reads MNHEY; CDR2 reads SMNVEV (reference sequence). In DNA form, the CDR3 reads TGTGCCAGCAGTTTATCGGCGGCTAGCGAGCCGACAGATACGCAGTATTTT. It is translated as CASSLSAASEPTDTQYF.

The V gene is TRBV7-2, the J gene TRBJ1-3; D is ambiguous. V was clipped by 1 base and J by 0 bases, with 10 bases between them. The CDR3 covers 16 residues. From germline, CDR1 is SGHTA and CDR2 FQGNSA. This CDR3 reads CASSLGPHFSGNTIYF. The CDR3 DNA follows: TGTGCCAGCAGCTTAGGACCTCATTTCTCTGGAAACACCATATATTTT.